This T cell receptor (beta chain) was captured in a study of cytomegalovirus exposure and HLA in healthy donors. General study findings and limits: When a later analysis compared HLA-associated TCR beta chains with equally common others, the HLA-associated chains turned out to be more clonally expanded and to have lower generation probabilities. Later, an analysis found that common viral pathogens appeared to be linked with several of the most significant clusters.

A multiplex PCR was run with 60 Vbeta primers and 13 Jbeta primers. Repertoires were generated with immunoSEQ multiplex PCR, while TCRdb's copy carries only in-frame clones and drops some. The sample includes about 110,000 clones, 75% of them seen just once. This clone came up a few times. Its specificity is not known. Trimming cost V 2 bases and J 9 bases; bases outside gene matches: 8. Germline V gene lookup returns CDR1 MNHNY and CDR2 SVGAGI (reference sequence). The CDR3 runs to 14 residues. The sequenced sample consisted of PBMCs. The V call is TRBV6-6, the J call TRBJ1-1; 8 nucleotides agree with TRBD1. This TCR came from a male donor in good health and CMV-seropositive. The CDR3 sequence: CASSYPAQGEKAFF. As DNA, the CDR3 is TGTGCCAGCAGTTACCCAGCACAGGGGGAAAAAGCTTTCTTT.